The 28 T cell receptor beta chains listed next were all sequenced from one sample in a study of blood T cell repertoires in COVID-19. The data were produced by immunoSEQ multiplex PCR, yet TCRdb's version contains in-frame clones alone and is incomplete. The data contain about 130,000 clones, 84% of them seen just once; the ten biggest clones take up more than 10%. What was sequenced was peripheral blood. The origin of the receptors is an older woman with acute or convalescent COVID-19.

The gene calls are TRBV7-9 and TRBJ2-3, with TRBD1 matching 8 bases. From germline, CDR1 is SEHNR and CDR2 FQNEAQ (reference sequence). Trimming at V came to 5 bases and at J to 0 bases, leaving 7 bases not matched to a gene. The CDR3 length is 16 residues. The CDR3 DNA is TGTGCCAGCAGCCCCCAGGGGGCCCCTAGCACAGATACGCAGTATTTT. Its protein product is CASSPQGAPSTDTQYF.

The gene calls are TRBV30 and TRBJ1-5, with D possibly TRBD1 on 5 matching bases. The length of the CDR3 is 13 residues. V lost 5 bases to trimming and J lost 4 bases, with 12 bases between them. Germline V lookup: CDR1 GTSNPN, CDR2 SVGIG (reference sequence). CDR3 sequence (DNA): TGTGCCTGGTCTCTAAGGGGAAATCAGCCCCAGCATTTT. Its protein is CAWSLRGNQPQHF.

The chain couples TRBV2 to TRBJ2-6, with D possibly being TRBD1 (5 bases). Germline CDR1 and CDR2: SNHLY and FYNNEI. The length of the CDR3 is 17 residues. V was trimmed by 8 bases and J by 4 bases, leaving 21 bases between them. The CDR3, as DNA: TGTGCCAGCCGGCCTTCTTTAGGGGCGCCCGGGGCCAACGTCCTGACTTTC. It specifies CASRPSLGAPGANVLTF.

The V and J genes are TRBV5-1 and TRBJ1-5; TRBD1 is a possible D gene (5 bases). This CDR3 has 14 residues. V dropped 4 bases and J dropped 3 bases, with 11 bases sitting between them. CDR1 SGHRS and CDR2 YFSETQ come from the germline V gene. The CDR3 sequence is CASSLGGNNQPQHF. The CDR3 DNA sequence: TGCGCCAGCAGCCTCGGGGGAAACAATCAGCCCCAGCATTTT.

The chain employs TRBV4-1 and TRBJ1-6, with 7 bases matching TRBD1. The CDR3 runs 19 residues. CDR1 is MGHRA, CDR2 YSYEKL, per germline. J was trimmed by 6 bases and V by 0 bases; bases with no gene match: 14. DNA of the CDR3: TGCGCCAGCAGCCAAGAAGGTCCCCCCACCGGGACAGCTAATTCACCCCTCCACTTT. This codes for CASSQEGPPTGTANSPLHF.

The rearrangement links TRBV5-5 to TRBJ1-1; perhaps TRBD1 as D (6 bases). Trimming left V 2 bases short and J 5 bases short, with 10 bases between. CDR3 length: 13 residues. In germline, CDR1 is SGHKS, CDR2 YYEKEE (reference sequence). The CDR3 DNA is TGTGCCAGCAGCTTTAGGGGGAAGACTGAAGCTTTCTTT. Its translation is CASSFRGKTEAFF.

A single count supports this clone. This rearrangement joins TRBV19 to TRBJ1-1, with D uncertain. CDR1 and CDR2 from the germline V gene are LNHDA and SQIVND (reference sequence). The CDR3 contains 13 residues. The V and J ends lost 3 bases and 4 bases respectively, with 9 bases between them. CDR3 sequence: CASSIEARTEAFF. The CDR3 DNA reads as TGTGCCAGTAGTATCGAGGCGCGCACTGAAGCTTTCTTT.

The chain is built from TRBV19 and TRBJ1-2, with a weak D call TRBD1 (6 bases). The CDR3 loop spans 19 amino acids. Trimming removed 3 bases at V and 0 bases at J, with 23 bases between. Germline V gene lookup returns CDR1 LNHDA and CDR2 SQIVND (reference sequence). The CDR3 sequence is CASSMYAGRTDVSNYGYTF. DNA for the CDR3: TGTGCCAGTAGTATGTATGCAGGCCGGACAGACGTTTCTAACTATGGCTACACCTTC.

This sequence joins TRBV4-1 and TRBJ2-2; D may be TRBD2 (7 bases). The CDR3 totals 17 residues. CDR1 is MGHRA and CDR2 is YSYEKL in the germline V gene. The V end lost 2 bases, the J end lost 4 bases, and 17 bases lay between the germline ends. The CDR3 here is CASSQLGIGGPTGELFF. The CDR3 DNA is TGCGCCAGCAGCCAACTGGGCATCGGGGGGCCCACCGGGGAGCTGTTTTTT.

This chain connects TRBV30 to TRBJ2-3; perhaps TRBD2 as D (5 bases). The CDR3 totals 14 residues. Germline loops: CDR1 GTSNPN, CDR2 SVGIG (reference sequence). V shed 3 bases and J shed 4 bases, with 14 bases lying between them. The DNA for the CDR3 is TGTGCCTGGAGAGAGGGCCTCCTCGCAGATACGCAGTATTTT. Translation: CAWREGLLADTQYF.

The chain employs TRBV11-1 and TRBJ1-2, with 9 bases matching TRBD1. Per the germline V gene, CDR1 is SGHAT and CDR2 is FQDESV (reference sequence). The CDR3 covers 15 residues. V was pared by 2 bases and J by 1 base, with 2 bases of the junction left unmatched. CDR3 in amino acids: CASSLNRGRNYGYTF. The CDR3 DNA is TGTGCCAGCAGCTTAAACAGGGGGCGTAACTATGGCTACACCTTC. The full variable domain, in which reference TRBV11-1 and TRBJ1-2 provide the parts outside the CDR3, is EAEVAQSPRYKITEKSQAVAFWCDPISGHATLYWYRQILGQGPELLVQFQDESVVDDSQLPKDRFSAERLKGVDSTLKIQPAELGDSAMYLCASSLNRGRNYGYTFGSGTRLTVV.

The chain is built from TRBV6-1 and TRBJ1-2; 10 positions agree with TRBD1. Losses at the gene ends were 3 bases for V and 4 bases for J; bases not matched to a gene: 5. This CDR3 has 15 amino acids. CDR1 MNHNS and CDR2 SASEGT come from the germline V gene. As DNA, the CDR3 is TGTGCCAGCAGTGAGACAGGGGGCGCTGGCTATGGCTACACCTTC. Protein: CASSETGGAGYGYTF.

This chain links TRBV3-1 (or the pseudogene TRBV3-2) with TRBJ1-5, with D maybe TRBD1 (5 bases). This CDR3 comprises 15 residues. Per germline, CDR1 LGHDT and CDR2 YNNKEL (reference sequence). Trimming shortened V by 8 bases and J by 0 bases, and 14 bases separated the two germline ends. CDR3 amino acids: CASGGTPNSNQPQHF. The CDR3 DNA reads TGTGCCAGCGGCGGGACTCCTAATAGCAATCAGCCCCAGCATTTT.

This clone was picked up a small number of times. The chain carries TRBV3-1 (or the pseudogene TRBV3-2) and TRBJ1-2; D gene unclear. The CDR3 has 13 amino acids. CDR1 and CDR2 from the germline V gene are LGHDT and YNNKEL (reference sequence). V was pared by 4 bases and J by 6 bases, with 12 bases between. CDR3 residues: CASSRHSSDGYTF. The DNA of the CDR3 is TGTGCCAGCAGCCGCCACAGTTCAGATGGCTACACCTTC.

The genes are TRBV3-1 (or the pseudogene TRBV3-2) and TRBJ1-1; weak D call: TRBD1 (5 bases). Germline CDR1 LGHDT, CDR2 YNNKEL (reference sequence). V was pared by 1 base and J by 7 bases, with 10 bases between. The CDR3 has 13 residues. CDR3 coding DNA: TGTGCCAGCAGCCAAGGCAGGGACTTTGAAGCTTTCTTT. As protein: CASSQGRDFEAFF.

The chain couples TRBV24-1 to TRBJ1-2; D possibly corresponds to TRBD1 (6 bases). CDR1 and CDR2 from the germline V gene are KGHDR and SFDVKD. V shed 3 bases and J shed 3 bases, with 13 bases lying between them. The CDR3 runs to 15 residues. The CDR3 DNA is TGTGCCACCAGTGATCCCGGGACAAAAGACTATGGCTACACCTTC. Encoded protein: CATSDPGTKDYGYTF.

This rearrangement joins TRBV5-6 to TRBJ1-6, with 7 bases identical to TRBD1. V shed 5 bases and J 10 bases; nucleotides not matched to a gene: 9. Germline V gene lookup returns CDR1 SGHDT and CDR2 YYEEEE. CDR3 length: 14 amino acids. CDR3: CASRKIRQGSPLHF. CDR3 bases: TGTGCCAGCAGAAAAATAAGACAGGGCTCACCCCTCCACTTT.

CDR3 loop: CASSLVAGLNTEAFF. The CDR3 region has the DNA TGTGCCAGCAGCTTAGTCGCAGGCTTGAACACTGAAGCTTTCTTT. V usage is TRBV11-2 and J usage is TRBJ1-1; D remains unclear. With 1 base removed from V and 0 bases from J, the gap between germline ends came to 9 bases. Germline V gene lookup returns CDR1 SGHAT and CDR2 FQNNGV. The CDR3 runs 15 residues. Looking up the rest from reference TRBV11-2 and TRBJ1-1 gives the full variable domain: EAGVAQSPRYKIIEKRQSVAFWCNPISGHATLYWYQQILGQGPKLLIQFQNNGVVDDSQLPKDRFSAERLKGVDSTLKIQPAKLEDSAVYLCASSLVAGLNTEAFFGQGTRLTVV.

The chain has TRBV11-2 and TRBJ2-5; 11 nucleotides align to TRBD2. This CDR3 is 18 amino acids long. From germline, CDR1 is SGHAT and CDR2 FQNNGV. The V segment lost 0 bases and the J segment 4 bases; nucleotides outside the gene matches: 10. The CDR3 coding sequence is TGTGCCAGCAGCTTAGATCCTACTAGCGGGGGTCTGAGAGAGACCCAGTACTTC. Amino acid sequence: CASSLDPTSGGLRETQYF.

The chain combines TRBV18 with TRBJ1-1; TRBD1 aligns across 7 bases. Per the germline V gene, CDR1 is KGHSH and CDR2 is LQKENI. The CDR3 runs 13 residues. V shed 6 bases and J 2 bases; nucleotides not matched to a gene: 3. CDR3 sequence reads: CASSRQGNTEAFF. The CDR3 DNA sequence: TGTGCCAGCTCGCGACAGGGTAACACTGAAGCTTTCTTT.

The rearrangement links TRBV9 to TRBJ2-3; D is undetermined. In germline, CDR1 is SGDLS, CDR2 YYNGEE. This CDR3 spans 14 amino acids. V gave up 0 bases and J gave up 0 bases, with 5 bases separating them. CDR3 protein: CASSVAISTDTQYF. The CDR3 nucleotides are TGTGCCAGCAGCGTAGCTATTAGCACAGATACGCAGTATTTT.

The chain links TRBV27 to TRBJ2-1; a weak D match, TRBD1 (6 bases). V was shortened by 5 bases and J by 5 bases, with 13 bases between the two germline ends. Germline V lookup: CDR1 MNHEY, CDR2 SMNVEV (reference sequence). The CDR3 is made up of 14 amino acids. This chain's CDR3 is CASSLQGLHNEQFF. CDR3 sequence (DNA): TGTGCCAGCAGTCTTCAGGGGCTACACAATGAGCAGTTCTTC.

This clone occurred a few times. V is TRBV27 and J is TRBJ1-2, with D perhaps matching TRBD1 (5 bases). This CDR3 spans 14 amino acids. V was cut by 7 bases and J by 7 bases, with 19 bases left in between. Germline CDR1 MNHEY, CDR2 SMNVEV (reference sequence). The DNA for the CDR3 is TGTGCCAGCACCACTGTAGGGCCCGGGGGTGGCTACACCTTC. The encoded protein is CASTTVGPGGGYTF.

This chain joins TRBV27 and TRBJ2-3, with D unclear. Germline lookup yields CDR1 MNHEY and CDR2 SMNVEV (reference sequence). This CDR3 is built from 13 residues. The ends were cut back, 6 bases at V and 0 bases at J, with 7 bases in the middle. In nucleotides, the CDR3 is TGTGCCAGCAGGACGAGGAGCACAGATACGCAGTATTTT. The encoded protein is CASRTRSTDTQYF.

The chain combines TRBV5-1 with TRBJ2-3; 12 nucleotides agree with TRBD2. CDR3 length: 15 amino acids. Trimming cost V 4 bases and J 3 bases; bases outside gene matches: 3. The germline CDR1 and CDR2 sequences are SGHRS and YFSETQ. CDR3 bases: TGCGCCAGCAGCGGACTAGCGGGGCTTACAGATACGCAGTATTTT. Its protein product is CASSGLAGLTDTQYF.

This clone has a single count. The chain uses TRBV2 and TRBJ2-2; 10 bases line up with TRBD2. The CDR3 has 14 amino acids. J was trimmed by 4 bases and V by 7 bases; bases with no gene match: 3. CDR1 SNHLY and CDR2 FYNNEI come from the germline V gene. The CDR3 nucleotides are TGTGCCAGCAATAGCGGGGGGACCACCGGGGAGCTGTTTTTT. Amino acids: CASNSGGTTGELFF.

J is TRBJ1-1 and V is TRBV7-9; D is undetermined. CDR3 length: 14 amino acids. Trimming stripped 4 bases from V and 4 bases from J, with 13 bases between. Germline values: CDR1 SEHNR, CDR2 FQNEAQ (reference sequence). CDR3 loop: CASSSLVSTTEAFF. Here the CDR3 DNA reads TGTGCCAGCAGCTCCCTAGTGAGTACCACTGAAGCTTTCTTT.

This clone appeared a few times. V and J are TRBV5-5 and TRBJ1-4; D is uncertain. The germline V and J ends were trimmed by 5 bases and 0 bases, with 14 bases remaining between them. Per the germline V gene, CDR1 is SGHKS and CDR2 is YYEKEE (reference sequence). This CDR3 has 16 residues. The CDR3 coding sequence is TGTGCCAGCAGGTCCCGGGAGCCAGCAACTAATGAAAAACTGTTTTTT. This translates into CASRSREPATNEKLFF.